Reported below is one T cell receptor (beta chain). The data are from a study of blood T cell repertoires in COVID-19. The CDR3 consists of 13 residues. CDR1 is SGHVS and CDR2 is FNYEAQ in the germline V gene. V was trimmed by 1 base and J by 2 bases, leaving 5 bases between them. Repertoires were generated with immunoSEQ multiplex PCR, while TCRdb's copy carries only in-frame clones and drops some. The repertoire includes roughly 140,000 clones, around 77% of them detected once, and about 9% sits in the top ten. The chain recombines TRBV7-6 with TRBJ2-5; no definite D call. This TCR was recovered from a man aged 50 or older with active or convalescent COVID-19. The material sequenced was peripheral blood. The CDR3 DNA reads as TGTGCCAGCAGCTTAGACATACAAGAGACCCAGTACTTC. Protein sequence: CASSLDIQETQYF.